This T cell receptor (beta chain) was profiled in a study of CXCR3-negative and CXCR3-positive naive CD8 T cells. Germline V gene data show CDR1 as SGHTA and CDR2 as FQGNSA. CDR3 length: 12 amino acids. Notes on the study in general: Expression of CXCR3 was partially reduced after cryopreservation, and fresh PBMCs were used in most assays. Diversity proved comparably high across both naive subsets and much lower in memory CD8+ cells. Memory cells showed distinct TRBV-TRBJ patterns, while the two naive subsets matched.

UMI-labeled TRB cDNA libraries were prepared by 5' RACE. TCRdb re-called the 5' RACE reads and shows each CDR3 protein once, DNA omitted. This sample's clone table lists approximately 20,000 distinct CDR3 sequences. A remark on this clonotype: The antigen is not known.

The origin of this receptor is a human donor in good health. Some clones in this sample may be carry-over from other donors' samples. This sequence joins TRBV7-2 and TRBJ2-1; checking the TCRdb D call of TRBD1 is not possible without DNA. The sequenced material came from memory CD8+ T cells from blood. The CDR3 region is CASSFGGHEQFF.